Listed below are T cell receptor beta chains from one sample, sequenced in a study of blood T cell repertoires in COVID-19. The protocol was immunoSEQ multiplex PCR, while the TCRdb copy is restricted to in-frame clones and leaves out a portion. The table shows a few hundred thousand clones, with around 87% occurring only once. Sequenced material: PBMCs or T cells enriched from blood (not recorded which). The receptors shown here come from a man aged 30 to 39 in a cohort exposed to, infected with or recovered from COVID-19 (not recorded which). CDR3s include the opening cysteine and the closing phenylalanine or tryptophan. D genes are given only for firm matches. Clone size appears in some rows only: once, few, many, or a class for an expanded clone.

J gene	V gene	D gene	clone size	CDR3 protein	CDR3 DNA
TRBJ2-5	TRBV5-1	TRBD2	NA	CASSRTSVQETQYF	TGCGCCAGCAGCCGGACTAGCGTCCAAGAGACCCAGTACTTC
TRBJ1-3	TRBV28	TRBD1	NA	CASSPRQGNAFGNTIYF	TGTGCCAGCAGTCCTAGACAGGGGAACGCTTTCGGAAACACCATATATTTT
TRBJ2-5	TRBV6-1	NA	NA	CASSEGALSYF	TGTGCCAGCAGTGAAGGGGCACTCTCGTACTTC
TRBJ1-5	TRBV28	NA	NA	CASGSISSGWGENNQPQHF	TGTGCCAGCGGGTCTATTTCGTCTGGGTGGGGGGAGAACAATCAGCCCCAGCATTTT
TRBJ1-1	TRBV28	NA	NA	CASRGRGTEAFF	TGTGCCAGCAGGGGGAGGGGAACTGAAGCTTTCTTT
TRBJ1-5	TRBV6-5	NA	once	CASAEGNQPQHF	TGTGCCAGCGCAGAAGGCAATCAGCCCCAGCATTTT
TRBJ2-3	TRBV18	TRBD2	NA	CASSPGTSGGSTDTQYF	TGTGCCAGCTCCCCCGGGACTAGCGGGGGGAGCACAGATACGCAGTATTTT
TRBJ2-6	TRBV27	NA	NA	CASSPVPGANVLTF	TGTGCCAGCAGCCCCGTCCCTGGGGCCAACGTCCTGACTTTC
TRBJ2-5	TRBV7-7	TRBD1	NA	CASSLAGGQQETQYF	TGTGCTAGCAGCTTAGCAGGGGGACAGCAAGAGACCCAGTACTTC
TRBJ2-2	TRBV5-8	TRBD2	NA	CASSGGPGLAANTGELFF	TGTGCCAGCAGCGGGGGGCCGGGACTAGCGGCGAACACCGGGGAGCTGTTTTTT
TRBJ2-3	TRBV7-6	TRBD2	NA	CASSSFSGSFSDTQYF	TGTGCCAGCAGCAGTTTTAGCGGGAGCTTCTCAGATACGCAGTATTTT
TRBJ2-4	TRBV27	TRBD1	NA	CASRLYDRGFGDNAKNIQYF	TGTGCCAGCAGACTCTATGACAGGGGCTTTGGCGATAATGCCAAAAACATTCAGTACTTC
TRBJ2-3	TRBV3-1/TRBV3-2	NA	NA	CASSQDPADTQYF	TGTGCCAGCAGCCAAGATCCCGCAGATACGCAGTATTTT
TRBJ2-5	TRBV5-6	TRBD1	once	CASRGLGQGVETQYF	TGTGCCAGCAGAGGACTGGGACAGGGGGTAGAGACCCAGTACTTC
TRBJ1-5	TRBV21-1	NA	NA	CASRPNRGGNQPQHF	TGTGCCAGCAGACCCAACAGGGGTGGCAATCAGCCCCAGCATTTT
TRBJ2-2	TRBV3-1/TRBV3-2	TRBD2	NA	CASSRGTSANTGELFF	TGTGCCAGCAGCCGCGGGACTAGCGCGAACACCGGGGAGCTGTTTTTT
TRBJ2-1	TRBV6-4	TRBD2	few	CASSLTSGRMDEQFF	TGTGCCAGCAGCCTGACTAGCGGGAGGATGGATGAGCAGTTCTTC
TRBJ1-5	TRBV5-1	NA	NA	CASSSGSGSNQPQHF	TGCGCCAGCAGTTCAGGGTCAGGCAGCAATCAGCCCCAGCATTTT
TRBJ2-4	TRBV18	TRBD2	NA	CASSPNRGDIQYF	TGTGCCAGCTCACCGAACCGGGGGGACATTCAGTACTTC
TRBJ1-3	TRBV5-1	NA	NA	CASSLDGMISSGNTIYF	TGCGCCAGCAGCTTGGATGGTATGATCAGCTCTGGAAACACCATATATTTT
TRBJ2-1	TRBV7-6	TRBD1	NA	CASSLQGATLLYYNEQFF	TGTGCCAGCAGCCTACAGGGGGCGACCCTACTGTACTACAATGAGCAGTTCTTC
TRBJ2-1	TRBV4-1	TRBD1	NA	CASSQGTGGITSGINEQFF	TGCGCCAGCAGCCAAGGGACAGGGGGTATAACTAGCGGCATCAATGAGCAGTTCTTC
TRBJ2-7	TRBV28	TRBD2	NA	CASSFGGGEQYF	TGTGCCAGCAGTTTTGGGGGGGGAGAGCAGTACTTC
TRBJ2-7	TRBV11-2	TRBD2	NA	CASWGAGPGSSYEQYF	TGTGCCTCCTGGGGAGCGGGACCTGGTAGCTCCTACGAGCAGTACTTC
TRBJ2-5	TRBV3-1/TRBV3-2	NA	once	CASSQETTGNRQETQYF	TGTGCCAGCAGCCAAGAGACAACAGGGAATCGACAAGAGACCCAGTACTTC
TRBJ2-1	TRBV6-1	NA	NA	CASSDPIAGTLLWNEQFF	TGTGCCAGCAGTGATCCGATCGCCGGGACTCTACTTTGGAATGAGCAGTTCTTC
TRBJ2-5	TRBV11-2	TRBD1	NA	CASSLDAPTGGIQETQYF	TGTGCCAGCAGCTTAGATGCCCCGACAGGGGGGATACAAGAGACCCAGTACTTC
TRBJ1-1	TRBV7-8	NA	once	CASSYPAGPNTEAFF	TGTGCCAGCAGCTACCCCGCGGGCCCGAACACTGAAGCTTTCTTT